The 13 T cell receptor beta chains reported below all come from one sample, sequenced in a study of CD8 T cells in ankylosing spondylitis. Each CDR3 protein gets one entry after TCRdb re-called the 5' RACE reads with MiXCR. Altogether 240,000 or so distinct CDR3 sequences are present, about 10% being singletons, with the ten largest covering about 6.8%. Specimen: blood, either unsorted or a sorted T cell fraction (not recorded which). The receptors were sampled from a male donor with ankylosing spondylitis or in good health (not recorded which).

Turning to this clonotype: A much larger clone differs from this one at a single base, so this may be a read error. CDR3 in amino acids: CSAKKEGGDTQYF. The CDR3 DNA sequence: TGCAGTGCAAAAAAGGAAGGGGGGGATACGCAGTATTTT. The V call is TRBV20-1, the J call TRBJ2-3, with D possibly being TRBD1 or TRBD2 (6 bases each). This CDR3 is 13 amino acids long. In germline, CDR1 is DFQATT, CDR2 SNEGSKA (reference sequence). With 6 bases removed from V and 6 bases from J, the gap between germline ends came to 16 bases.

For this clonotype: It may be a read error: a sequence one base away is much more abundant. The J gene is TRBJ2-2, the V gene TRBV12-3 or TRBV12-4, with D perhaps being TRBD1 or TRBD2 (5 bases each). CDR3 length: 13 amino acids. CDR3 amino acids: CASSPLSVGALFF. CDR3 DNA: TGTGCCAGCAGTCCCCTTTCCGTCGGGGCGCTGTTTTTT.

This clonotype was recorded many times. The CDR3 bases are TGCAGCGTGGCGGACAGGGACGCGGACTATGAGCAGTTCTTC. Translation gives CSVADRDADYEQFF. The V and J genes are TRBV29-1 and TRBJ2-1; 8 bases are shared with TRBD1. Losses at the gene ends were 6 bases for V and 8 bases for J; bases not matched to a gene: 12. The germline CDR1 and CDR2 sequences are SQVTM and ANQGSEA. The CDR3 is 14 residues long.

This clonotype showed up many times. The chain employs TRBV20-1 and TRBJ2-7, with TRBD2 matching over 9 bases. V shed 3 bases, J shed 2 bases, and the junction held 14 bases outside the gene matches. The V gene's germline CDR1 is DFQATT and CDR2 SNEGSKA (reference sequence). The CDR3 runs 17 residues. In DNA, the CDR3 is TGCAGTGCTAGCCGGACTAGCGCAGAGTCTGTACCCTACGAGCAGTACTTC. This translates into CSASRTSAESVPYEQYF.

There are a few counts of this clonotype. The V and J genes are TRBV12-3 or TRBV12-4 and TRBJ2-3; no firm D call. This CDR3 has 12 amino acids. The V end was cut by 2 bases, the J end by 10 bases, with 10 bases between. CDR3 sequence (DNA): TGTGCCAGCAGTTTATCTTATGGGGCGCAGTATTTT. This codes for CASSLSYGAQYF.

The sample holds a few counts of this clonotype. V and J are TRBV5-1 and TRBJ2-2; D may be TRBD2 (5 bases). This CDR3 spans 15 amino acids. The germline V gene encodes CDR1 SGHRS and CDR2 YFSETQ. V shed 5 bases and J shed 4 bases, with 15 bases lying between them. The CDR3 loop reads CASRARISGTGELFF. The DNA of the CDR3 is TGCGCCAGCAGGGCAAGAATAAGCGGCACCGGGGAGCTGTTTTTT.

In its sample, this clonotype was seen many times. The genes are TRBV5-6 and TRBJ2-2, with D unclear. CDR1 and CDR2 (germline): SGHDT, YYEEEE. The CDR3 runs 14 residues. Trimming left V 4 bases short and J 4 bases short, with 11 bases between. This CDR3 is CASSPRSSTGELFF. In nucleotides, the CDR3 is TGTGCCAGCAGCCCAAGATCGTCCACCGGGGAGCTGTTTTTT. The full variable domain, rest sourced from reference TRBV5-6 and TRBJ2-2, is DAGVTQSPTHLIKTRGQQVTLRCSPKSGHDTVSWYQQALGQGPQFIFQYYEEEERQRGNFPDRFSGHQFPNYSSELNVNALLLGDSALYLCASSPRSSTGELFFGEGSRLTVL.

In this sample, this clonotype turned up many times. Its ends do not fully match the called genes, so a read error is possible. This sequence joins TRBV7-2 and TRBJ2-5; TRBD2 matches at 11 bases. CDR3 length: 14 amino acids. CDR1 SGHTA and CDR2 FQGNSA come from the germline V gene. The CDR3 spells CASSVAGGWETQYF. The CDR3 DNA reads as TGTGCCAGCAGCGTAGCGGGGGGGTGGGAGACCCAGTACTTC.

Turning to this clonotype: A clone one base away is much larger, so this may be a read error. This sequence joins TRBV25-1 and TRBJ2-5, with 8 positions matching TRBD2. The CDR3 totals 18 residues. V lost 2 bases, J lost 9 bases, and 20 bases stayed unmatched. Germline V gene data show CDR1 as MGHDK and CDR2 as SYGVNS. CDR3 in DNA: TGTGCCAGCAGTGAAGAGCGGGAGCCTCTCGAGGAGGTACGGCCCCAGTACTTC. Its protein is CASSEEREPLEEVRPQYF.

This clonotype occurred many times. The gene calls are TRBV12-3 or TRBV12-4 and TRBJ2-2; D is possibly TRBD2 (6 bases). Trimming removed 7 bases at V and 5 bases at J, with 14 bases between. The CDR3 runs 14 residues. The CDR3 protein is CASTHSRGTGELFF. The CDR3 DNA is TGTGCCAGCACCCACTCCCGGGGGACCGGGGAGCTGTTTTTT.

The rearrangement joins TRBV7-8 to TRBJ2-3; D gene unclear. The CDR3 spans 12 residues. V shed 8 bases and J shed 6 bases, with 12 bases lying between them. Germline CDR1 reads SGHVS; CDR2 reads FQNEAQ. The chain's CDR3 is CASRIRGDTQYF. The DNA of the CDR3 is TGTGCCAGCCGAATCCGTGGCGATACGCAGTATTTT.

This clonotype was observed many times. The J gene is TRBJ1-4, the V gene TRBV11-2; maybe TRBD1 (6 bases). There are 14 residues in the CDR3. V was shortened by 3 bases and J by 5 bases, with 10 bases between the two germline ends. Germline CDR1 is SGHAT and CDR2 is FQNNGV. CDR3 sequence: CASSLWGGNEKLFF. The CDR3, as DNA: TGTGCCAGCAGCTTGTGGGGGGGCAATGAAAAACTGTTTTTT.

This clonotype was picked up many times. CDR3 nucleotides: TGTGCCATCAGTGGTCGGCGGCGGGGGGCCGGAGAAGATACGCAGTATTTT. Translation gives CAISGRRRGAGEDTQYF. This chain uses TRBV10-3 with TRBJ2-3, with 8 nucleotides matching TRBD2. The J segment lost 5 bases and the V segment lost 4 bases, leaving 14 bases of the junction unmatched. The germline V gene encodes CDR1 ENHRY and CDR2 SYGVKD. The CDR3 length is 17 residues.